Sequencing of this T cell receptor beta chain was carried out in a study of blood T cell repertoires in COVID-19. Background on the study: Sources were T cells, B-cell-depleted T cells, or PBMCs; the material itself was cDNA or gDNA.

Trimming stripped 6 bases from V and 4 bases from J, with 13 bases between. Germline V gives CDR1 MNHEY, CDR2 SVGAGI. This CDR3 spans 14 amino acids. Cohort placement rested on clinical history that participants reported themselves. Donors of Cohort 3 who recovered were those that had two negative PCRs, clearance, or symptom resolution. Libraries were prepared by immunoSEQ multiplex PCR; TCRdb keeps only in-frame clonotypes and omits some of them. Of fewer than 400,000 clones in the sample, around 84% were seen once. The chain is built from TRBV6-5 and TRBJ1-3, with D possibly matching TRBD1 (5 bases). The source is a man aged 30 to 45 who had recovered from COVID-19. Sequencing was done on a sample of PBMCs or T cells enriched from blood (not recorded which). CDR3 sequence (DNA): TGTGCCAGCAGAGTCCAGGGCTCCGGAAACACCATATATTTT. The encoded protein is CASRVQGSGNTIYF.